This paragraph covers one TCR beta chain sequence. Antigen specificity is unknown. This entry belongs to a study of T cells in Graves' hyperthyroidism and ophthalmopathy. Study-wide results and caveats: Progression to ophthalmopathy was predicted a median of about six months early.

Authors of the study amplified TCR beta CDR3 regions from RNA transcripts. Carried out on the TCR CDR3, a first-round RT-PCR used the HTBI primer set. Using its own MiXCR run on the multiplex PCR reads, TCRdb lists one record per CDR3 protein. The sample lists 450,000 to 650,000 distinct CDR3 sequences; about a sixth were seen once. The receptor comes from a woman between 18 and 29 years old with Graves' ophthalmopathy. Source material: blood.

CDR3 region: CASPSLAGGGGELFF. CDR3 bases: TGTGCCAGTCCCTCCCTAGCGGGGGGGGGCGGGGAGCTGTTTTTT. The J gene is TRBJ2-2, the V gene TRBV6-1, with 12 bases that match TRBD2. Germline CDR1 MNHNS, CDR2 SASEGT. The CDR3 sequence is 15 residues long. V trimming: 9 bases; J trimming: 7 bases; junction bases outside the gene matches: 9.